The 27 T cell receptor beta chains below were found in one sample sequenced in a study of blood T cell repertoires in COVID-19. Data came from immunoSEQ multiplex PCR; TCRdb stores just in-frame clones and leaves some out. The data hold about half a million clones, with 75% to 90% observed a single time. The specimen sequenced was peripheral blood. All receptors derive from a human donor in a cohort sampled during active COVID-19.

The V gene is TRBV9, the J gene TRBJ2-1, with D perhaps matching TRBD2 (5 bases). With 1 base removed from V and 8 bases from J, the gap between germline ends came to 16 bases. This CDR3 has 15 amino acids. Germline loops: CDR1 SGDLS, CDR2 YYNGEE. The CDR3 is CASSVSGVFDHEQFF. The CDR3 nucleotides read TGTGCCAGCAGCGTATCCGGGGTTTTTGACCATGAGCAGTTCTTC.

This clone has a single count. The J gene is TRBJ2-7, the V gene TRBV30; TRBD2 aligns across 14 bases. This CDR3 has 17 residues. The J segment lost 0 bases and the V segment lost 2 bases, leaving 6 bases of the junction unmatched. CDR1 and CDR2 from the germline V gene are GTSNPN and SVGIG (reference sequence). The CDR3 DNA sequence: TGTGCCTGGAGTCACCTTGGGACTAGCGGGAGCTCCTACGAGCAGTACTTC. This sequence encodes CAWSHLGTSGSSYEQYF.

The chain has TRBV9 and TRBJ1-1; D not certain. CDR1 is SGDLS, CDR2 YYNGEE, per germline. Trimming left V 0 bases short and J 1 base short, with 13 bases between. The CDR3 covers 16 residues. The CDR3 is CASSVGLRHPNTEAFF. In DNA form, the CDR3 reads TGTGCCAGCAGCGTAGGGCTTAGACACCCGAACACTGAAGCTTTCTTT.

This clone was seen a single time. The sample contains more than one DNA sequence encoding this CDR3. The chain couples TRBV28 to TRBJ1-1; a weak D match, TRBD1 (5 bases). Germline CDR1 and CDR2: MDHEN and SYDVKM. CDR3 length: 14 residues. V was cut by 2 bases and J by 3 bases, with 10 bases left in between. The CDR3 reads CASSLRQGDTEAFF. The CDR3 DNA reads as TGTGCCAGCAGTTTAAGGCAGGGCGACACTGAAGCTTTCTTT.

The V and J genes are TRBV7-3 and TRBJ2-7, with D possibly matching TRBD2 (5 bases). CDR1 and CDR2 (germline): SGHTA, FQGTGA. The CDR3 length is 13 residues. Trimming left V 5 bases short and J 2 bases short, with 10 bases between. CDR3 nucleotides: TGTGCCAGCAGCCCCCCGGGGACCTACGAGCAGTACTTC. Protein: CASSPPGTYEQYF.

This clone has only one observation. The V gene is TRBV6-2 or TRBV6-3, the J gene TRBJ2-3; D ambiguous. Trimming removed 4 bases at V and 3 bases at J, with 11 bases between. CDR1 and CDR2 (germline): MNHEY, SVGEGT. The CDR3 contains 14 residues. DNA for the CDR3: TGTGCCAGCAGTTCACCAGGCGAGACAGATACGCAGTATTTT. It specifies CASSSPGETDTQYF.

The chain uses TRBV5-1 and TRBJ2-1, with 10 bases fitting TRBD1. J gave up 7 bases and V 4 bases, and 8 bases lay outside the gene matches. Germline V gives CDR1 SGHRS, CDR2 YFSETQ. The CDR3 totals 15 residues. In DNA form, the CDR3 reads TGCGCCAGCAGCCTGGCGGGACAGGGGTGGAATGAGCAGTTCTTC. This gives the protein CASSLAGQGWNEQFF.

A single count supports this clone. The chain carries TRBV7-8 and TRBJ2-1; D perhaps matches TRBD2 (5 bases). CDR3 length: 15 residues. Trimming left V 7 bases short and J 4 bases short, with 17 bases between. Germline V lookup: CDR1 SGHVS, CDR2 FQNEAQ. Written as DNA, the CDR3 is TGTGCCAGCATGAGGGCGTTTAACTTATACAATGAGCAGTTCTTC. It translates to CASMRAFNLYNEQFF.

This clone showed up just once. The CDR3 DNA reads TGTGCCATCAGTGAGTCGGGACAGAATAGCAATCAGCCCCAGCATTTT. This sequence encodes CAISESGQNSNQPQHF. The chain recombines TRBV10-3 with TRBJ1-5, with 7 bases lining up with TRBD1. The V gene end was trimmed by 0 bases and the J gene end by 0 bases; junction bases not matched to a gene: 2. CDR3 length equals 16 residues. CDR1 ENHRY and CDR2 SYGVKD come from the germline V gene.

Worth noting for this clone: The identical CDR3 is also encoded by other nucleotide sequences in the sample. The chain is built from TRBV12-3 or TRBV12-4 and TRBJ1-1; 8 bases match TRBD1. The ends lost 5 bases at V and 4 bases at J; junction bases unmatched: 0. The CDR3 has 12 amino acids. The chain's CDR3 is CASSTGGTEAFF. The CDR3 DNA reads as TGTGCCAGCAGTACAGGGGGCACTGAAGCTTTCTTT.

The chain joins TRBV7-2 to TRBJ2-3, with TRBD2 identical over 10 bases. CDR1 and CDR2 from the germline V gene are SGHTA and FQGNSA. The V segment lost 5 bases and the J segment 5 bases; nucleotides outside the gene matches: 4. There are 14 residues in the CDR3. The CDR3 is CASSAGLAVDTQYF. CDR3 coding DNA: TGTGCCAGCAGCGCCGGACTAGCGGTAGATACGCAGTATTTT.

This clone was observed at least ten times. As DNA, the CDR3 is TGTGCCAGCTCACCACAGGCGGGAGAGAACACCGGGGAGCTGTTTTTT. This encodes CASSPQAGENTGELFF. This chain uses TRBV18 with TRBJ2-2, with 7 bases that match TRBD2. Germline CDR1 is KGHSH and CDR2 is LQKENI. V was pared by 1 base and J by 1 base, with 3 bases of the junction left unmatched. The CDR3 spans 16 residues.

The DNA for the CDR3 is TGCGCCAGCAGTGCGGACAGGGTGGCGGATACGCAGTATTTT. Its translation: CASSADRVADTQYF. This chain links TRBV10-1 with TRBJ2-3, with 8 bases identical to TRBD1. The CDR3 runs 14 residues. CDR1 is WNHNN and CDR2 is SYGVQD in the germline V gene (reference sequence). V shed 4 bases and J 6 bases; nucleotides not matched to a gene: 6.

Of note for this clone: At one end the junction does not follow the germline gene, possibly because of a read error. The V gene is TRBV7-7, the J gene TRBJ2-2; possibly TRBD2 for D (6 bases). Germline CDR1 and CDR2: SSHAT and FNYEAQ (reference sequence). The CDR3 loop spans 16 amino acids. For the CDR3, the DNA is TGTGCTAGCAGCTGGGGTATGGAGGGGCGAACCGGGGAGCTGTTTTTT. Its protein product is CASSWGMEGRTGELFF.

CDR3 region: CASSLMEREARVEQFF. For the CDR3, the DNA is TGTGCCAGCAGCTTAATGGAGCGGGAGGCCAGAGTTGAGCAGTTCTTC. The chain recombines TRBV7-8 with TRBJ2-1; TRBD2 matches 9 bases. The CDR3 sequence is 16 residues long. CDR1 is SGHVS and CDR2 is FQNEAQ in the germline V gene. With 2 bases clipped from V and 9 bases from J, the junction kept 11 bases outside the gene matches.

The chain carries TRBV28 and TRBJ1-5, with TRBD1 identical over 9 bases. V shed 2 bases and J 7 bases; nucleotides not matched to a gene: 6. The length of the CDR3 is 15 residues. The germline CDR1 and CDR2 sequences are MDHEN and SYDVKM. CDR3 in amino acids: CASSLPDRGGQPQHF. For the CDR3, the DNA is TGTGCCAGCAGTTTACCGGACAGGGGAGGCCAGCCCCAGCATTTT.

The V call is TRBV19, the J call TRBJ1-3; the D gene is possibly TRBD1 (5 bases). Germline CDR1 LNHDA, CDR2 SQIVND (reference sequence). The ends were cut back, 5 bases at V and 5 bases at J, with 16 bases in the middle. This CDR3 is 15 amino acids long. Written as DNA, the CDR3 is TGTGCCAGTAGTTCCGAACGGGCAGGGAGAAACACCATATATTTT. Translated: CASSSERAGRNTIYF.

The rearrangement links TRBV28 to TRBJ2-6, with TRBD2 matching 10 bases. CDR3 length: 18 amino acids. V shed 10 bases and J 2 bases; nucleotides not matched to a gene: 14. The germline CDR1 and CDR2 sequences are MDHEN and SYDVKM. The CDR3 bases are TGTGCCATCTCGGGGCGTCTAGCGGGAGTGGCTGGGGCCAACGTCCTGACTTTC. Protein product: CAISGRLAGVAGANVLTF.

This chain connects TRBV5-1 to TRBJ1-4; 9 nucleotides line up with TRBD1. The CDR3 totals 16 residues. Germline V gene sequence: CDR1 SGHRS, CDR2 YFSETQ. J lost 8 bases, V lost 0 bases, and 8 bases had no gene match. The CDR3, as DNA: TGCGCCAGCAGCTTGGGGACCGGGACAGGGACCGAAAAACTGTTTTTT. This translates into CASSLGTGTGTEKLFF.

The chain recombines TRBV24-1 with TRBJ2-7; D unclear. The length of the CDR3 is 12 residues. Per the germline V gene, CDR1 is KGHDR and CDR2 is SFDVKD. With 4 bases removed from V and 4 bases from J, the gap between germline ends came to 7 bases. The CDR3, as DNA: TGTGCCACCAGTGACCTACCTTACGAGCAGTACTTC. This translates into CATSDLPYEQYF.

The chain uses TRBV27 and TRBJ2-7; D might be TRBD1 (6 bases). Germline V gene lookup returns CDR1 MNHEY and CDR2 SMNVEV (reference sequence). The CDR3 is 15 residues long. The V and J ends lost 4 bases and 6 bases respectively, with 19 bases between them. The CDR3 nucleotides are TGTGCCAGCAGTTCCCAACAGGGAAGGGCAGGCGAGCAGTACTTC. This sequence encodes CASSSQQGRAGEQYF.

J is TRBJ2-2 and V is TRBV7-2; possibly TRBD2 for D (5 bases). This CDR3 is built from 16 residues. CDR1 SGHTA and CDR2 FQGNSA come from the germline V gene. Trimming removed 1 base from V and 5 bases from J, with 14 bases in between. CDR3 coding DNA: TGTGCCAGCAGCTTAGGAGTTGCCGGGGTAACCGGGGAGCTGTTTTTT. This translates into CASSLGVAGVTGELFF.

CDR3 amino acids: CASSIEQGGNTGELFF. The CDR3 nucleotides are TGTGCCAGTAGTATAGAACAGGGGGGAAACACCGGGGAGCTGTTTTTT. The genes are TRBV19 and TRBJ2-2, with 8 bases aligning to TRBD1. The CDR3 loop spans 16 amino acids. The V gene's germline CDR1 is LNHDA and CDR2 SQIVND (reference sequence). With V trimmed by 0 bases and J by 2 bases, 2 bases remained unmatched.

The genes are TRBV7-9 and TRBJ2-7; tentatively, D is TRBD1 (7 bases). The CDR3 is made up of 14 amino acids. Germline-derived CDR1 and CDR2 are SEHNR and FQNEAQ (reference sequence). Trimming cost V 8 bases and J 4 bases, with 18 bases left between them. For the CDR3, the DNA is TGTGCCAGCTCCCTAGGGGGCGGGGTTTACGAGCAGTACTTC. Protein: CASSLGGGVYEQYF.

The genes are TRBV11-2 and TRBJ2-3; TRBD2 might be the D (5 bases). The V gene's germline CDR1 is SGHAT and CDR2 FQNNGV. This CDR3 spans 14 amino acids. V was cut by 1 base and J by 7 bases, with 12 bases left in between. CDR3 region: CASSLAGAVNTQYF. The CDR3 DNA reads TGTGCCAGCAGCTTAGCAGGAGCGGTAAATACGCAGTATTTT.

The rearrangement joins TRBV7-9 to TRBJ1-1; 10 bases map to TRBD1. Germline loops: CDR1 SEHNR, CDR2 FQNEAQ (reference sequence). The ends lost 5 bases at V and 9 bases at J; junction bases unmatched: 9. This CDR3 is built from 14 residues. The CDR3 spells CASSPDRDRGKAFF. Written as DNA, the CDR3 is TGTGCCAGCAGCCCAGACCGGGACAGGGGAAAAGCTTTCTTT.

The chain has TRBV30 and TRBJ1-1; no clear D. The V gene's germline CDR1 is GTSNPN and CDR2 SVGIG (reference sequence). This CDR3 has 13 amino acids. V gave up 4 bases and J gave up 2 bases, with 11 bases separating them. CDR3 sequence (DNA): TGTGCCTGGATCCGTCAGGCTAACACTGAAGCTTTCTTT. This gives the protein CAWIRQANTEAFF.